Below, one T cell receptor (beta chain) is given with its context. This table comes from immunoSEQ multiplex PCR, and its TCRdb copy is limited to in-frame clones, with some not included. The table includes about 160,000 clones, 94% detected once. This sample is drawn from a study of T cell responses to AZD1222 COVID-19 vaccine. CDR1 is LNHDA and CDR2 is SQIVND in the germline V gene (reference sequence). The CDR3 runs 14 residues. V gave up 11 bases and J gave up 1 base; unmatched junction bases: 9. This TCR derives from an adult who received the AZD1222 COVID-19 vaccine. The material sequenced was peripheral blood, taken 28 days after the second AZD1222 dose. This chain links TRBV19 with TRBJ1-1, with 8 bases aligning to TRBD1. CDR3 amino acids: CAAKGQGQNTEAFF. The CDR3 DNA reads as TGTGCCGCAAAAGGACAGGGACAGAACACTGAAGCTTTCTTT.